The next 17 T cell receptor beta chains were all read from a single sample in a study of CD8 T cells in Susac syndrome. Reverse transcription of about 0.5 to 1 ug RNA was carried out with random hexamers. TCRdb reprocessed the immunoSEQ multiplex PCR reads with MiXCR, giving one entry per CDR3 protein. The sample contains about 110,000 distinct CDR3 sequences, around 94% of which appear only once. Sequenced material: CD8+ T cells from PBMCs. All receptors derive from a human donor with Susac syndrome.

V usage is TRBV7-2 and J usage is TRBJ2-7, with D hard to call. Trimming took off 5 bases at V and 2 bases at J, with 16 bases between the two ends. Germline V gene lookup returns CDR1 SGHTA and CDR2 FQGNSA. This CDR3 spans 15 amino acids. The DNA of the CDR3 is TGTGCCAGCAGCGTAGGGCAGACAATAACCTACGAGCAGTACTTC. It is translated as CASSVGQTITYEQYF. Supplemented by reference TRBV7-2 and TRBJ2-7, the full variable domain reads GAGVSQSPSNKVTEKGKDVELRCDPISGHTALYWYRQSLGQGLEFLIYFQGNSAPDKSGLPSDRFSAERTGGSVSTLTIQRTQQEDSAVYLCASSVGQTITYEQYFGPGTRLTVT.

V and J are TRBV4-2 and TRBJ2-7; D is perhaps TRBD2 (5 bases). The CDR3 extends over 15 amino acids. V lost 0 bases and J 9 bases, leaving 18 bases between the germline ends. The germline V gene encodes CDR1 LGHNA and CDR2 YNFKEQ. CDR3 sequence: CASSQETADLRGQYF. The CDR3 nucleotides read TGTGCCAGCAGCCAAGAAACAGCGGATCTACGTGGGCAGTACTTC.

The gene calls are TRBV6-5 and TRBJ2-5, with TRBD2 as a possible D gene (6 bases). Between the trimmed V and J ends, which lost 2 bases and 1 base, there was a span of 8 bases. The CDR3 extends over 14 amino acids. The germline V gene has CDR1 MNHEY and CDR2 SVGAGI. In DNA, the CDR3 is TGTGCCAGCAGTTACCGCGGGGTCCAAGAGACCCAGTACTTC. This gives the protein CASSYRGVQETQYF.

As to this clonotype: One junction end disagrees with the germline gene, perhaps due to a read error. The rearrangement links TRBV9 to TRBJ2-5; possibly TRBD2 for D (7 bases). The V gene's germline CDR1 is SGDLS and CDR2 YYNGEE. This CDR3 has 12 residues. The CDR3 DNA follows: TGTGCCAGCAGCGGGGGGGGCCCTGATCTTGACTTC. Translated: CASSGGGPDLDF.

V usage is TRBV4-1 and J usage is TRBJ1-2; TRBD1 agrees at 8 bases. This CDR3 is built from 18 residues. V shed 1 base, J shed 6 bases, and the junction held 16 bases outside the gene matches. Germline V gene sequence: CDR1 MGHRA, CDR2 YSYEKL. CDR3 region: CASSQAPEGQASFNGYTF. The DNA of the CDR3 is TGCGCCAGCAGCCAAGCGCCCGAGGGACAGGCAAGTTTTAATGGCTACACCTTC.

V gene TRBV12-5 combines with J gene TRBJ2-7; D uncertain. Germline values: CDR1 LGHNT, CDR2 FRNRAP. This CDR3 spans 13 amino acids. Trimming removed 5 bases at V and 2 bases at J, with 10 bases between. The CDR3 coding sequence is TGTGCTAGTGGTCCGACCGGACCCTACGAGCAGTACTTC. It is translated as CASGPTGPYEQYF.

The rearrangement links TRBV20-1 to TRBJ2-1; the D is unclear. Germline CDR1 reads DFQATT; CDR2 reads SNEGSKA (reference sequence). The CDR3 has 13 residues. V was cut by 4 bases and J by 3 bases, with 10 bases left in between. As DNA, the CDR3 is TGCAGTGCTACCCGACTGGACTACAATGAGCAGTTCTTC. It is translated as CSATRLDYNEQFF.

The J gene is TRBJ1-5, the V gene TRBV6-6; maybe TRBD1 (5 bases). The CDR3 is 15 residues long. In germline, CDR1 is MNHNY, CDR2 SVGAGI (reference sequence). The V end was cut by 4 bases, the J end by 5 bases, with 15 bases between. In nucleotides, the CDR3 is TGTGCCAGCAGTTTATCGGGTTCGGGGCATCAGCCCCAGCATTTT. Translating it yields CASSLSGSGHQPQHF.

This chain joins TRBV7-8 and TRBJ2-3; D uncertain. The V end lost 4 bases, the J end lost 9 bases, and 23 bases lay between the germline ends. Germline V gene lookup returns CDR1 SGHVS and CDR2 FQNEAQ. CDR3 length equals 16 residues. The CDR3 spells CASSSPGSHPSETQYF. The CDR3 region has the DNA TGTGCCAGCAGCTCCCCCGGGTCCCACCCCTCCGAAACGCAGTATTTT. The whole variable domain, remainder taken from reference TRBV7-8 and TRBJ2-3, is GAGVSQSPRYKVAKRGQDVALRCDPISGHVSLFWYQQALGQGPEFLTYFQNEAQLDKSGLPSDRFFAERPEGSVSTLKIQRTQQEDSAVYLCASSSPGSHPSETQYFGPGTRLTVL.

The chain combines TRBV30 with TRBJ1-4; D might be TRBD1 (6 bases). This CDR3 contains 17 residues. V lost 1 base and J lost 0, with 15 bases in between. CDR1 and CDR2 from the germline V gene are GTSNPN and SVGIG (reference sequence). In DNA form, the CDR3 reads TGTGCCTGGAGTGCACAGGGAAGAGGGCCAACTAATGAAAAACTGTTTTTT. It specifies CAWSAQGRGPTNEKLFF.

The chain combines TRBV27 with TRBJ2-4; D is unresolved. The CDR3 is 15 residues long. Trimming stripped 2 bases from V and 0 bases from J, with 8 bases between. Germline-derived CDR1 and CDR2 are MNHEY and SMNVEV (reference sequence). The CDR3: CASSLVYLAKNIQYF. The CDR3 DNA reads as TGTGCCAGCAGTTTAGTGTACTTAGCCAAAAACATTCAGTACTTC.

The chain joins TRBV20-1 to TRBJ2-1; D is ambiguous. V lost 3 bases and J lost 5, with 11 bases in between. CDR1 is DFQATT, CDR2 SNEGSKA, per germline (reference sequence). The CDR3 totals 13 residues. For the CDR3, the DNA is TGCAGTGCTAGGTCCGGTAAGGACAATGAGCAGTTCTTC. This encodes CSARSGKDNEQFF.

A few counts support this clonotype. The chain recombines TRBV12-3 or TRBV12-4 with TRBJ2-5; 10 nucleotides match TRBD2. V lost 4 bases, J lost 2 bases, and 10 bases stayed unmatched. The CDR3 consists of 17 residues. DNA for the CDR3: TGTGCCAGCAGTTCCCCCTATCAAGCGGGGGGGCAAGAGACCCAGTACTTC. It yields the protein CASSSPYQAGGQETQYF.

The gene calls are TRBV27 and TRBJ2-4; D is ambiguous. Deletions cut 8 bases from V and 1 base from J, with 12 bases between. This CDR3 is built from 14 residues. In germline, CDR1 is MNHEY, CDR2 SMNVEV (reference sequence). CDR3 loop: CASGSGRAKNIQYF. DNA for the CDR3: TGTGCCAGCGGTTCGGGCAGGGCCAAAAACATTCAGTACTTC.

The CDR3 protein is CASTPGTAYNEQFF. The CDR3, as DNA: TGTGCCAGCACCCCGGGGACAGCCTACAATGAGCAGTTCTTC. This chain connects TRBV9 to TRBJ2-1; 7 bases match TRBD1. This CDR3 is built from 14 residues. V lost 6 bases to trimming and J lost 2 bases; unmatched junction nucleotides: 5. Germline V lookup: CDR1 SGDLS, CDR2 YYNGEE.

V usage is TRBV12-3 or TRBV12-4 and J usage is TRBJ1-1; perhaps TRBD1 as D (5 bases). This CDR3 comprises 12 residues. V was cut by 6 bases and J by 5 bases, with 10 bases left in between. The CDR3 region is CASSFRVTEAFF. The CDR3 DNA reads TGTGCCAGCAGCTTCAGGGTTACTGAAGCTTTCTTT.

The CDR3: CSVQGLAGDGETQYF. The CDR3 DNA is TGCAGCGTTCAGGGACTAGCGGGGGACGGTGAGACCCAGTACTTC. The chain couples TRBV29-1 to TRBJ2-5; 14 bases match TRBD2. The V segment lost 5 bases and the J segment 5 bases; nucleotides outside the gene matches: 7. Germline CDR1 is SQVTM and CDR2 is ANQGSEA. The length of the CDR3 is 15 residues.